Listed below are T cell receptor beta chains from one sample, sequenced in a study of cytomegalovirus exposure and HLA in healthy donors. Sequencing was performed with immunoSEQ multiplex PCR; in TCRdb, only in-frame clones are kept and a portion is missing. This table has approximately 130,000 clones, around nine tenths appearing once. The sequencing sample was made of PBMCs. These receptors were collected from a woman aged 18-35 years in good health and CMV-seronegative. Each CDR3 is given with its conserved first and last residue. The D gene is left open where the match is weak. Only part of the rows carry a size: once, few, many, or a class if the clone is expanded.

CDR3 protein	V gene	J gene	clone size	D gene
CASSLDQYGYTF	TRBV5-1	TRBJ1-2	.	.
CASRETGVGELFF	TRBV6-1	TRBJ2-2	once	TRBD1
CASSLGQGASGELFF	TRBV5-4	TRBJ2-2	.	TRBD1
CASRAAGVGYEQYF	TRBV28	TRBJ2-7	.	TRBD2
CASSQRQGPDEKLFF	TRBV18	TRBJ1-4	.	TRBD1
CASSEGRVTEAFF	TRBV25-1	TRBJ1-1	.	.
CASSPTSVGTEAFF	TRBV19	TRBJ1-1	.	.
CASSDGTGGYGYTF	TRBV5-6	TRBJ1-2	.	TRBD1
CASSPSPGTGIPAYEQYF	TRBV4-1	TRBJ2-7	once	TRBD1
CASSLQWGQGKVPYGYTF	TRBV6-8	TRBJ1-2	once	.
CASRGNLRNTEAFF	TRBV4-1	TRBJ1-1	.	.
CASSPGQGHSNQPQHF	TRBV18	TRBJ1-5	once	TRBD1
CASSRTPGNNYGYTF	TRBV7-2	TRBJ1-2	.	.
CASSFSGGQGGGEKLFF	TRBV5-4	TRBJ1-4	.	TRBD1
CASRDRGQETQYF	TRBV2	TRBJ2-5	.	TRBD1
CASSFRQAGGTDTQYF	TRBV7-2	TRBJ2-3	.	TRBD2
CASSKNRGRLETQYF	TRBV19	TRBJ2-5	.	TRBD1
CASSAGLAGNEQYF	TRBV9	TRBJ2-7	.	TRBD2
CASSLAEGREAFF	TRBV7-2	TRBJ1-1	.	.
CASRTNYYGYTF	TRBV28	TRBJ1-2	.	.
CAWSVGLPGTGELFF	TRBV30	TRBJ2-2	.	.
CASSVGQANEKLFF	TRBV9	TRBJ1-4	.	.
CASSNTGDTEAFF	TRBV11-2	TRBJ1-1	.	TRBD1
CASSLRQSGGSTGELFF	TRBV5-1	TRBJ2-2	.	TRBD1
CASKMGQGAYEQYF	TRBV7-2	TRBJ2-7	.	TRBD1
CASSQELAGGPSETQYF	TRBV4-2	TRBJ2-5	once	TRBD2